These 27 T cell receptor beta chains originate from one sample sequenced in a study of blood T cells in healthy people across ages. Through a sample-barcoded 5' primer and a J-beta primer mix, a second PCR was run for roughly 6 to 12 cycles. TCRdb processed the 5' RACE reads anew with MiXCR; each CDR3 protein has one entry. The sample records over a million distinct CDR3 sequences, 35% to 45% being singletons. The sequencing input was blood. These receptor sequences come from a young woman in good health.

The chain recombines TRBV5-4 with TRBJ2-1; D gene uncertain. Trimming cost V 0 bases and J 2 bases, with 12 bases left between them. CDR3 length: 16 amino acids. Germline-derived CDR1 and CDR2 are SGHNT and YYREEE (reference sequence). CDR3: CASSLGAVLTYNEQFF. The CDR3 DNA is TGTGCCAGCAGCTTGGGAGCCGTGCTAACCTACAATGAGCAGTTCTTC.

The chain combines TRBV12-3 or TRBV12-4 with TRBJ2-7; 13 bases align to TRBD2. V trimming: 5 bases; J trimming: 5 bases; junction bases outside the gene matches: 9. CDR3 length: 16 amino acids. CDR3 residues: CASSPQRTSGSNEQYF. Here the CDR3 DNA reads TGTGCCAGCAGTCCCCAACGGACTAGCGGGAGCAACGAGCAGTACTTC.

The chain recombines TRBV12-3 or TRBV12-4 with TRBJ2-7; a weak D match, TRBD2 (6 bases). The CDR3 totals 13 residues. V gave up 6 bases and J gave up 7 bases, with 16 bases separating them. The DNA for the CDR3 is TGTGCCAGCAGCGTAGCGGAAAACAATGAGCAGTACTTC. As protein: CASSVAENNEQYF.

This chain joins TRBV29-1 and TRBJ2-1; TRBD1 matches 8 bases. The V gene end was trimmed by 6 bases and the J gene end by 7 bases; junction bases not matched to a gene: 8. CDR3 length: 13 amino acids. Germline V lookup: CDR1 SQVTM, CDR2 ANQGSEA. The CDR3 protein is CSVVGQGLNEQFF. DNA of the CDR3: TGCAGCGTAGTAGGACAGGGTTTGAATGAGCAGTTCTTC.

This sequence joins TRBV20-1 and TRBJ1-2; D is ambiguous. The germline V gene has CDR1 DFQATT and CDR2 SNEGSKA (reference sequence). The CDR3 is 14 amino acids. V was clipped by 0 bases and J by 6 bases, with 14 bases between them. The DNA of the CDR3 is TGCAGTGCTAGAGATCGGCGGACGTTGGATGGCTACACCTTC. Protein sequence: CSARDRRTLDGYTF.

The gene calls are TRBV4-3 and TRBJ2-1; a weak D match, TRBD1 (5 bases). The J call is uncertain, as TRBJ2-7 better fits the DNA end. This CDR3 spans 13 amino acids. In germline, CDR1 is LGHNA, CDR2 YSLEER. The CDR3 loop is CASSAGPYNEQYF. Written as DNA, the CDR3 is TGCGCCAGCAGCGCAGGGCCATACAATGAGCAGTACTTC.

The CDR3 region is CASRPTWTSGEQFF. The CDR3 nucleotides are TGTGCCAGCAGACCGACCTGGACCTCGGGTGAGCAGTTCTTC. V and J are TRBV27 and TRBJ2-1; D gene ambiguous. This CDR3 comprises 14 residues. Germline lookup yields CDR1 MNHEY and CDR2 SMNVEV (reference sequence). V gave up 6 bases and J gave up 9 bases, with 18 bases separating them.

Many counts were recorded for this clonotype. This chain joins TRBV27 and TRBJ2-2, with a possible D match to TRBD1 (5 bases). Germline V gives CDR1 MNHEY, CDR2 SMNVEV (reference sequence). CDR3 length: 14 amino acids. Trimming took 5 bases from V and 2 from J, leaving 9 bases between them. CDR3 sequence (DNA): TGTGCCAGCAGTCGGACACTAAACACCGGGGAGCTGTTTTTT. Protein sequence: CASSRTLNTGELFF.

This clonotype has at least ten counts. The genes are TRBV29-1 and TRBJ2-3, with unresolved D. Germline V CDR1 and CDR2: SQVTM, ANQGSEA. The CDR3 has 12 residues. V dropped 7 bases and J dropped 0 bases, with 8 bases sitting between them. CDR3: CSAVESTDTQYF. CDR3 DNA: TGCAGCGCGGTAGAAAGCACAGATACGCAGTATTTT.

This clonotype was counted between two and nine times. The chain is built from TRBV7-9 and TRBJ2-7; 7 nucleotides match TRBD1. Germline CDR1 and CDR2: SEHNR and FQNEAQ (reference sequence). The V and J ends lost 6 bases and 2 bases, in that order; junction bases with no gene match: 4. This CDR3 contains 13 residues. The CDR3 is CASRTGTTYEQYF. CDR3 in DNA: TGTGCCAGCAGGACAGGGACGACCTACGAGCAGTACTTC.

V gene TRBV7-2 combines with J gene TRBJ1-3; unclear D gene. The CDR3 has 13 amino acids. Trimming left V 5 bases short and J 0 bases short, with 5 bases between. CDR1 is SGHTA, CDR2 FQGNSA, per germline. The CDR3 coding sequence is TGTGCCAGCAGCGCCTCCTCTGGAAACACCATATATTTT. It yields the protein CASSASSGNTIYF. Full variable domain (rest looked up from reference TRBV7-2 and TRBJ1-3): GAGVSQSPSNKVTEKGKDVELRCDPISGHTALYWYRQSLGQGLEFLIYFQGNSAPDKSGLPSDRFSAERTGGSVSTLTIQRTQQEDSAVYLCASSASSGNTIYFGEGSWLTVV.

The gene calls are TRBV10-3 and TRBJ2-7, with D tentatively TRBD2 (5 bases). This CDR3 region has 13 residues. Germline V lookup: CDR1 ENHRY, CDR2 SYGVKD. V lost 7 bases, J lost 7 bases, and 17 bases lay in between. CDR3: CAIIGEPFKEQYF. For the CDR3, the DNA is TGTGCCATCATCGGGGAACCCTTTAAGGAGCAGTACTTC.

A few counts support this clonotype. The chain has TRBV20-1 and TRBJ2-7; TRBD2 is a possible D gene (5 bases). Trimming left V 6 bases short and J 4 bases short, with 10 bases between. Germline CDR1 is DFQATT and CDR2 is SNEGSKA (reference sequence). The CDR3 is 11 amino acids. CDR3 in amino acids: CSAVLEYEQYF. DNA for the CDR3: TGCAGTGCGGTACTAGAATACGAGCAGTACTTC.

The gene calls are TRBV7-2 and TRBJ2-4; weak D call: TRBD1 (6 bases). The CDR3 covers 17 residues. Per germline, CDR1 SGHTA and CDR2 FQGNSA. V dropped 5 bases and J dropped 2 bases, with 19 bases sitting between them. The CDR3 is CASSPSFLGGSKNIQYF. The CDR3 nucleotides read TGTGCCAGCAGCCCCAGCTTTTTAGGGGGTTCCAAAAACATTCAGTACTTC.

This clonotype turned up a few times. The chain recombines TRBV11-2 with TRBJ2-1; either TRBD1 or TRBD2 may fit D (6 bases each). The length of the CDR3 is 12 residues. Germline CDR1 SGHAT, CDR2 FQNNGV. The CDR3 coding sequence is TGTGCTCTCACGGGGGCTCACAATGAGCAGTTCTTC. Its translation: CALTGAHNEQFF.

This clonotype showed up many times. The chain recombines TRBV6-2 or TRBV6-3 with TRBJ1-2, with D possibly TRBD1 on 5 matching bases. The CDR3 contains 14 residues. Trimming took off 6 bases at V and 2 bases at J, with 13 bases between the two ends. The germline gives CDR1 MNHEY, CDR2 SVGEGT. The CDR3 sequence: CASSRTGTNYGYTF. The CDR3 region has the DNA TGTGCCAGCAGCAGAACGGGGACCAACTATGGCTACACCTTC.

This clonotype has a handful of counts. The gene calls are TRBV28 and TRBJ2-5; 10 bases agree with TRBD1. V trimming: 6 bases; J trimming: 6 bases; junction bases outside the gene matches: 13. CDR3 size: 16 residues. The germline CDR1 and CDR2 sequences are MDHEN and SYDVKM. Written as DNA, the CDR3 is TGTGCCAGCAGCATACCTCCGGGACAGGGGTTGCAGACCCAGTACTTC. It yields the protein CASSIPPGQGLQTQYF. Based on the CDR3 plus reference TRBV28 and TRBJ2-5, the full variable domain is DVKVTQSSRYLVKRTGEKVFLECVQDMDHENMFWYRQDPGLGLRLIYFSYDVKMKEKGDIPEGYSVSREKKERFSLILESASTNQTSMYLCASSIPPGQGLQTQYFGPGTRLLVL.

This clonotype was picked up a small number of times. V is TRBV7-2 and J is TRBJ2-1; D may be TRBD2 (7 bases). The germline CDR1 and CDR2 sequences are SGHTA and FQGNSA. V dropped 1 base and J dropped 7 bases, with 14 bases sitting between them. The length of the CDR3 is 15 residues. The CDR3 bases are TGTGCCAGCAGCTTAGTTCGGGGGGCGGGGAATGAGCAGTTCTTC. Protein sequence: CASSLVRGAGNEQFF.

The J gene is TRBJ1-1, the V gene TRBV5-1; unclear D gene. This CDR3 is built from 13 residues. The V and J ends lost 3 bases and 3 bases respectively, with 9 bases between them. Looked up from germline, CDR1 is SGHRS and CDR2 is YFSETQ. CDR3 sequence: CASSWGSDTEAFF. The DNA of the CDR3 is TGCGCCAGCAGCTGGGGTTCGGACACTGAAGCTTTCTTT.

V gene TRBV20-1 combines with J gene TRBJ1-2; 10 bases map to TRBD1. The CDR3 length is 14 residues. V dropped 0 bases and J dropped 5; count of bases not matched to a gene: 3. Germline V gives CDR1 DFQATT, CDR2 SNEGSKA (reference sequence). The DNA for the CDR3 is TGCAGTGCTAGAGAAGGACAGGGGGTTTATGGCTACACCTTC. As protein: CSAREGQGVYGYTF.

This rearrangement joins TRBV20-1 to TRBJ2-1, with D maybe TRBD1 (5 bases). The CDR3 loop spans 16 amino acids. Germline CDR1 reads DFQATT; CDR2 reads SNEGSKA (reference sequence). V lost 4 bases, J lost 8 bases, and 24 bases lay in between. Here the CDR3 DNA reads TGCAGTGCTACGGGTCAGGGTGCTATTTCTTACGATGAGCAGTTCTTC. As protein: CSATGQGAISYDEQFF.

The chain carries TRBV29-1 and TRBJ1-4; D might be TRBD1 (6 bases). Germline V gene data show CDR1 as SQVTM and CDR2 as ANQGSEA. The CDR3 is 13 amino acids. The V and J ends lost 6 bases and 7 bases respectively, with 15 bases between them. The CDR3 region is CSVTFGGGEKLFF. In DNA form, the CDR3 reads TGCAGCGTGACATTCGGGGGCGGTGAAAAACTGTTTTTT.

DNA of the CDR3: TGCAGTGCCCTCAGGGGGGAAAAGGCTTGGGCCAACGAGCAGTACTTC. This gives the protein CSALRGEKAWANEQYF. The V gene is TRBV20-1, the J gene TRBJ2-7; tentatively, D is TRBD1 (7 bases). In germline, CDR1 is DFQATT, CDR2 SNEGSKA (reference sequence). This CDR3 spans 16 amino acids. Trimming cost V 6 bases and J 5 bases, with 26 bases left between them.

This clonotype was counted a few times. One base away lies a much larger clone, so this may be a sequencing read error. The chain is built from TRBV7-8 and TRBJ2-5; D tentatively fits TRBD1 or TRBD2 (6 bases each). Germline-derived CDR1 and CDR2 are SGHVS and FQNEAQ. Trimming stripped 0 bases from V and 7 bases from J, with 15 bases between. This CDR3 has 15 residues. The CDR3 spells CASSLAGGDGLTQYF. The CDR3 region has the DNA TGTGCCAGCAGCTTAGCGGGGGGCGACGGCCTGACCCAGTACTTC.

This chain links TRBV29-1 with TRBJ2-3, with 10 bases fitting TRBD2. The CDR3 sequence is 17 residues long. The germline V gene has CDR1 SQVTM and CDR2 ANQGSEA. V lost 1 base, J lost 1 base, and 8 bases stayed unmatched. The CDR3 here is CSVEVESSGGGTDTQYF. The CDR3 bases are TGCAGCGTTGAAGTGGAATCGAGCGGGGGGGGCACAGATACGCAGTATTTT.

This clonotype was found a few times. The chain recombines TRBV9 with TRBJ1-5; D is unresolved. Trimming removed 0 bases from V and 0 bases from J, with 7 bases in between. The CDR3 spans 15 residues. Germline loops: CDR1 SGDLS, CDR2 YYNGEE. The CDR3 region is CASSVGETSNQPQHF. The CDR3 DNA reads TGTGCCAGCAGCGTAGGGGAGACTAGCAATCAGCCCCAGCATTTT. Combining the CDR3 with reference TRBV9 and TRBJ1-5 gives the whole variable domain DSGVTQTPKHLITATGQRVTLRCSPRSGDLSVYWYQQSLDQGLQFLIQYYNGEERAKGNILERFSAQQFPDLHSELNLSSLELGDSALYFCASSVGETSNQPQHFGDGTRLSIL.

This rearrangement joins TRBV5-1 to TRBJ2-5; D ambiguous. The CDR3 covers 14 residues. Per germline, CDR1 SGHRS and CDR2 YFSETQ. V lost 0 bases, J lost 0 bases, and 6 bases lay in between. For the CDR3, the DNA is TGCGCCAGCAGCTTGGCTACACACCAAGAGACCCAGTACTTC. Its translation: CASSLATHQETQYF.